The clone carrying this TCR beta chain was detected only once. The data derive from a study of blood T cell repertoires in COVID-19. Study summary: The analysed material was cDNA or gDNA that came from T cells, B-cell-depleted T cells, or PBMCs.

In the original processing: Amplification of reference gene primers was used by the study to estimate nucleated cell counts. Data came from immunoSEQ multiplex PCR; TCRdb stores just in-frame clones and leaves some out. The V and J calls and clone size come from that table; D and trimming were worked out from the DNA. Of 280,000 or so clones in the sample, 80% to 90% were seen once. The V gene's germline CDR1 is LGHNA and CDR2 YSLEER. V lost 1 base to trimming and J lost 0 bases; unmatched junction nucleotides: 2. This CDR3 contains 16 residues. What was sequenced was peripheral blood. The chain is built from TRBV4-3 and TRBJ2-3; 9 bases line up with TRBD2. The source of this sequence is a woman aged 45-65 years who had recovered from COVID-19. The chain's CDR3 is CASSQVAGVSTDTQYF. DNA for the CDR3: TGCGCCAGCAGCCAAGTAGCGGGAGTTAGCACAGATACGCAGTATTTT.